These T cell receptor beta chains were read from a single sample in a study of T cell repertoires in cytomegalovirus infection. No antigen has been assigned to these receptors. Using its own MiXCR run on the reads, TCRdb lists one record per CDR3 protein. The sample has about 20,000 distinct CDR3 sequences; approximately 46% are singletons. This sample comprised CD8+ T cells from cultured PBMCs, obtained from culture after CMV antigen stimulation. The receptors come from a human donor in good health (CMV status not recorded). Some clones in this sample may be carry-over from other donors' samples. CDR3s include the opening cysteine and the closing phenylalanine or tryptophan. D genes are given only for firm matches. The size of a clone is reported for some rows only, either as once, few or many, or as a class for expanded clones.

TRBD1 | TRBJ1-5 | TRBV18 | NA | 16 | CASSPRGTGGNQPQHF | TGTGCCAGCTCACCACGCGGGACAGGGGGCAATCAGCCCCAGCATTTT
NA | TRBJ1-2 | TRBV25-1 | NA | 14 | CASSPLGGNYGYTF | TGTGCCAGCAGTCCCCTTGGAGGGAACTATGGCTACACCTTC
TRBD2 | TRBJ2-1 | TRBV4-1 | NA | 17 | CASSHGKSGSSYNEQFF | TGCGCCAGCAGCCACGGGAAGAGCGGGAGCTCCTACAATGAGCAGTTCTTC
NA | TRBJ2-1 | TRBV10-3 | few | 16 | CAISDQQAGHYNEQFF | TGTGCCATCAGTGACCAACAAGCGGGCCACTACAATGAGCAGTTCTTC
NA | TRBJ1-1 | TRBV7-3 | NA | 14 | CASSFTGSGTEAFF | TGTGCCAGCAGCTTCACAGGGTCGGGGACTGAAGCTTTCTTT
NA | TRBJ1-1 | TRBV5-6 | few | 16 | CASSLLGGGYNTEAFF | TGTGCCAGCAGCTTGCTGGGGGGCGGTTACAACACTGAAGCTTTCTTT
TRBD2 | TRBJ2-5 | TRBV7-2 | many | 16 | CASSQGLAGPQETQYF | TGTGCCAGCAGCCAGGGACTAGCGGGACCTCAAGAGACCCAGTACTTC
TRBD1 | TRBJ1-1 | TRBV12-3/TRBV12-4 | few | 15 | CASSLGQGKNTEAFF | TGTGCCAGCAGTCTAGGACAGGGAAAAAACACTGAAGCTTTCTTT
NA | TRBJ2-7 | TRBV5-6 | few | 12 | CASSQGQNEQYF | TGTGCCAGCAGCCAGGGTCAGAACGAGCAGTACTTC
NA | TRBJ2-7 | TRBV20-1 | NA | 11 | CSANAISEQYF | TGCAGTGCTAACGCGATTAGCGAGCAGTACTTC
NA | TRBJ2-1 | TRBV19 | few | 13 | CASRKASYNEQFF | TGTGCCAGTAGGAAGGCCAGCTACAATGAGCAGTTCTTC
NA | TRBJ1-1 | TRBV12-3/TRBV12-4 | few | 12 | CASSFGTPEAFF | TGTGCCAGCAGTTTTGGGACCCCTGAAGCTTTCTTT
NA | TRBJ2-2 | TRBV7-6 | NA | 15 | CAGPPTGVNTGELFF | TGTGCCGGACCCCCCACGGGAGTCAACACCGGGGAGCTGTTTTTT
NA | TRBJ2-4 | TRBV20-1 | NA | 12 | CSASLGENIQYF | TGCAGTGCTAGTTTGGGAGAAAACATTCAGTACTTC
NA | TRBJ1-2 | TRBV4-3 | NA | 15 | CASSQTGTGSDGYTF | TGCGCCAGCAGCCAAACGGGTACGGGGTCGGATGGCTACACCTTC
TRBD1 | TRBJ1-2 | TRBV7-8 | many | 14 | CASSSGQGDYGYTF | TGTGCCAGCAGCTCCGGACAGGGCGACTATGGCTACACCTTC
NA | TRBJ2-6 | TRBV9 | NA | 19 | CASSLAAQSRASGANVLTF | TGTGCCAGCAGCCTCGCAGCCCAAAGCAGGGCCTCTGGGGCCAACGTCCTGACTTTC
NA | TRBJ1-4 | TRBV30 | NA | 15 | CAWSVGMGPNEKLFF | TGTGCCTGGAGTGTAGGGATGGGGCCTAATGAAAAACTGTTTTTT
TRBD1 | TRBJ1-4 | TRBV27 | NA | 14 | CASSPGAGGLKLFF | TGTGCCAGCAGTCCCGGGGCAGGGGGGTTAAAACTGTTTTTT
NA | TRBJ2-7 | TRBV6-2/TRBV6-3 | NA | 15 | CASSPGHPFLHEQYF | TGTGCCAGCAGTCCAGGCCACCCCTTTCTCCACGAGCAGTACTTC
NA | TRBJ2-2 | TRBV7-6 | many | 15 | CASSLRSQGTGELFF | TGTGCCAGCAGTCTTAGATCGCAGGGCACCGGGGAGCTGTTTTTT
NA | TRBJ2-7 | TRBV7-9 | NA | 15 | CASSSNQDWKYEQYF | TGTGCCAGCAGCTCAAACCAGGACTGGAAATACGAGCAGTACTTC
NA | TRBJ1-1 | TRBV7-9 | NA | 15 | CASSPLAGLGTEAFF | TGTGCCAGCAGCCCTTTAGCAGGGTTGGGCACTGAAGCTTTCTTT
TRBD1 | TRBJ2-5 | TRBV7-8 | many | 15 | CASSPPGTGKETQYF | TGTGCCAGCAGCCCACCCGGGACAGGGAAGGAGACCCAGTACTTC
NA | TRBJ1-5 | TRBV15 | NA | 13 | CATSIELNQPQHF | TGTGCCACCAGCATAGAACTCAATCAGCCCCAGCATTTT
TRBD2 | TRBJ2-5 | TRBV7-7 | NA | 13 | CASSMGLSETQYF | TGTGCTAGCAGCATGGGACTATCGGAGACCCAGTACTTC
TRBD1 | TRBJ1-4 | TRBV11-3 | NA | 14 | CASSLRQGEEKLFF | TGTGCCAGCAGCTTAAGACAGGGGGAAGAAAAACTGTTTTTT
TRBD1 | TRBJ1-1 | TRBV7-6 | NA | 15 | CASSLGQGENTEAFF | TGTGCCAGCAGCTTGGGACAGGGGGAGAACACTGAAGCTTTCTTT
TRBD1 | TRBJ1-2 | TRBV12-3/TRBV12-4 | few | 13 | CASSLGQGYGYTF | TGTGCCAGCAGTTTAGGACAGGGCTATGGCTACACCTTC
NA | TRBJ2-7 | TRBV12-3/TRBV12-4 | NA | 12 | CASSYRPHEQYF | TGTGCCAGCAGTTACAGGCCCCACGAGCAGTACTTC
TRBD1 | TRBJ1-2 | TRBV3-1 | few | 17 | CASSQGRTGAQSIGYTF | TGTGCCAGCAGCCAAGGGAGGACAGGGGCCCAATCGATAGGCTACACCTTC
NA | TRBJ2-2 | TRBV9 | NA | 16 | CASSVRSGTSVGELFF | TGTGCCAGCAGCGTAAGGTCAGGGACCTCTGTCGGGGAGCTGTTTTTT
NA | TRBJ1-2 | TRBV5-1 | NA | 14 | CASSLGQDNYGYTF | TGCGCCAGCAGCTTGGGACAGGATAACTATGGCTACACCTTC
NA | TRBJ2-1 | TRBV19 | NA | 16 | CASSIEGRTNYNEQFF | TGTGCCAGTAGTATAGAGGGCAGAACTAACTACAATGAGCAGTTCTTC
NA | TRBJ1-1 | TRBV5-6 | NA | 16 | CASSPEPKSGNTEAFF | TGTGCCAGCAGCCCAGAGCCTAAATCCGGGAACACTGAAGCTTTCTTT
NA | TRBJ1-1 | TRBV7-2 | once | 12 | CASSFLNTEAFF | TGTGCCAGCAGCTTTTTGAACACTGAAGCTTTCTTT
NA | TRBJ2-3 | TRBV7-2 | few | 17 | CASSLGLVGVSTDTQYF | TGTGCCAGCAGCTTAGGCTTGGTGGGAGTCAGCACAGATACGCAGTATTTT
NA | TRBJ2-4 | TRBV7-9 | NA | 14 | CASRRVLAKNIQYF | TGTGCCAGCAGACGCGTCCTAGCCAAAAACATTCAGTACTTC
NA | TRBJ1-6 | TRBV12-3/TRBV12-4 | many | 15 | CASTYSGGLESPLHF | TGTGCCAGCACCTACTCTGGGGGGTTAGAATCACCCCTCCACTTT
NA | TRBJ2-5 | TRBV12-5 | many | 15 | CASGPAARAGETQYF | TGTGCTAGTGGTCCTGCGGCGAGGGCCGGGGAGACCCAGTACTTC
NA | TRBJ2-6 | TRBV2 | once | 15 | CASSEGKPKANVLTF | TGTGCCAGCAGTGAGGGAAAGCCAAAGGCCAACGTCCTGACTTTC
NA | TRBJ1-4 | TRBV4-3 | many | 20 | CASSQDLRRGAWSTNEKLFF | TGCGCCAGCAGCCAAGATTTGCGAAGGGGCGCATGGTCTACTAATGAAAAACTGTTTTTT
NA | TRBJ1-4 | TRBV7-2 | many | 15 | CASSRVGSTNEKLFF | TGTGCCAGCAGTCGAGTAGGCTCAACTAATGAAAAACTGTTTTTT
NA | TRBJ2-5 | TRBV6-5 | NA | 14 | CASSYRRTEETQYF | TGTGCCAGCAGTTACCGTCGGACAGAAGAGACCCAGTACTTC
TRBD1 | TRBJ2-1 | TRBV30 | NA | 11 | CAWGQGPEQFF | TGTGCCTGGGGACAGGGGCCTGAGCAGTTCTTC
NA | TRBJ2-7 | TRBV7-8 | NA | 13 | CASSSKGLYEQYF | TGTGCCAGCAGCTCAAAGGGCCTCTACGAGCAGTACTTC
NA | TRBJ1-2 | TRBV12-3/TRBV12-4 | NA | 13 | CASSFSGVYGYTF | TGTGCCAGCAGTTTTTCGGGGGTCTATGGCTACACCTTC
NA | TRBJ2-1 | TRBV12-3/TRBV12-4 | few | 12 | CASSFRVNEQFF | TGTGCCAGCAGTTTCAGGGTTAATGAGCAGTTCTTC
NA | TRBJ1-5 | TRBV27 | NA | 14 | CASSLSGVHQPQHF | TGTGCCAGCAGTTTATCCGGAGTTCATCAGCCCCAGCATTTT
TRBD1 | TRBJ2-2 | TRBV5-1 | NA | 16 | CASSYRGTGGTGELFF | TGCGCCAGCAGCTACCGGGGGACAGGGGGCACCGGGGAGCTGTTTTTT
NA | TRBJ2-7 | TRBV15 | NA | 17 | CATSRGRSGGGSYEQYF | TGTGCCACCAGCAGAGGGAGATCAGGGGGGGGATCCTACGAGCAGTACTTC
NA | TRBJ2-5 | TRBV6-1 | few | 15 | CASSYAASSGETQYF | TGTGCCAGCAGTTACGCTGCTTCGAGCGGGGAGACCCAGTACTTC
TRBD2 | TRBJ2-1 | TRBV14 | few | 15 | CASSPTSGSYNEQFF | TGTGCCAGCAGCCCTACTAGCGGGAGCTACAATGAGCAGTTCTTC